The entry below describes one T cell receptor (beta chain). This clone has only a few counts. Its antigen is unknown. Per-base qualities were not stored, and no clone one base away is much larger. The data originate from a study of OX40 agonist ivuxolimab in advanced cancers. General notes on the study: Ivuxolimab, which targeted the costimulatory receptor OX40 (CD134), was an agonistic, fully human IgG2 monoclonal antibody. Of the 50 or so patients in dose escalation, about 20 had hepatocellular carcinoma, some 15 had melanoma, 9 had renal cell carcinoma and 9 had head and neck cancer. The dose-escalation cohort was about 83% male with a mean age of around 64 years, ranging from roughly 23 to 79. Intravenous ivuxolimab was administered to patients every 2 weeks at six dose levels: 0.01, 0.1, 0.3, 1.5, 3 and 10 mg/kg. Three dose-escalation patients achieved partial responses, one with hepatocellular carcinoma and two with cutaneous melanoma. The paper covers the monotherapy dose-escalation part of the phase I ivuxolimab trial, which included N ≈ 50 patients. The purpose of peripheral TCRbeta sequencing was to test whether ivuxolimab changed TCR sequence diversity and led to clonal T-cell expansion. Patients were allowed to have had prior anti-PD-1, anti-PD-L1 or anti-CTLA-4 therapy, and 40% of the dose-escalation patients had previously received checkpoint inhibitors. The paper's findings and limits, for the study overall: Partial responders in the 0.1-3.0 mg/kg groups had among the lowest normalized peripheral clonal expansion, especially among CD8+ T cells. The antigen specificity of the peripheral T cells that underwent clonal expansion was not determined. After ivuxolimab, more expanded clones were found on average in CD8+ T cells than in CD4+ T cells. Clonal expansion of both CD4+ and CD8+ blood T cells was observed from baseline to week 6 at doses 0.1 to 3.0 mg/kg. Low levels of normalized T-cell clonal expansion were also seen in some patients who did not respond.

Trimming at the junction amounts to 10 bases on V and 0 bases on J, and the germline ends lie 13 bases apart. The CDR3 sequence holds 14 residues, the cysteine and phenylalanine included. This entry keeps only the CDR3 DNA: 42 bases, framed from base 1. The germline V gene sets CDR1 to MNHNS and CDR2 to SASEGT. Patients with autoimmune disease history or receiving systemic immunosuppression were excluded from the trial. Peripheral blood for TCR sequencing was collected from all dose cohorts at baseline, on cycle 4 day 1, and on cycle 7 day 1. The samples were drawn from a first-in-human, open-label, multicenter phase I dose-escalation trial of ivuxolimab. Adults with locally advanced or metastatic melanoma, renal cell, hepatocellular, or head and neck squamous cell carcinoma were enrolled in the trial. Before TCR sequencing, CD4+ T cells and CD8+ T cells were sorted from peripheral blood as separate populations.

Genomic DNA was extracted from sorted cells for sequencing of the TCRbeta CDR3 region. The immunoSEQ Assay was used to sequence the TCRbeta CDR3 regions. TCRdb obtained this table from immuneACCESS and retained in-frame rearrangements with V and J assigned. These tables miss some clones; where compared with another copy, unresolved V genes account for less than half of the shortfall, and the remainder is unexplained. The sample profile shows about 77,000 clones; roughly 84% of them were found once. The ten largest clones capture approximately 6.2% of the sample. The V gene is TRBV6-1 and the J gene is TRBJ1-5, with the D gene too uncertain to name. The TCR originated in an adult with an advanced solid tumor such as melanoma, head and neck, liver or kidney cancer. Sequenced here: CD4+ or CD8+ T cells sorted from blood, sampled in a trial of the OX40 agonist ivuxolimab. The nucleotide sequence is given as TGTGCCATCCTACAGCAGAATAGCAATCAGCCCCAGCATTTT. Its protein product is CAILQQNSNQPQHF.